This T cell receptor beta chain was captured by sequencing in a study of T cell changes during pregnancy in multiple sclerosis. The table came from immunoSEQ multiplex PCR; TCRdb's copy has only in-frame clones and leaves some out. The profile covers 20,000 to 25,000 clones, with approximately 89% appearing a single time and 0.55% to 0.8% taken by the ten largest. The CDR3 loop spans 16 amino acids. The V segment lost 5 bases and the J segment 4 bases; nucleotides outside the gene matches: 12. Germline CDR1 is SGHVS and CDR2 is FNYEAQ. Sequencing was performed on CD4+ T cells from peripheral blood mononuclear cells, taken in the third trimester of pregnancy. This TCR derives from a female donor with multiple sclerosis, enrolled in a pregnancy study. The chain couples TRBV7-6 to TRBJ2-7, with 9 bases identical to TRBD1. CDR3 protein: CASSPIGGTGYYEQYF. The CDR3 region has the DNA TGTGCCAGCAGCCCTATTGGGGGGACAGGGTATTACGAGCAGTACTTC.